These T cell receptor beta chains were read from a single sample in a study of blood T cells in healthy people across ages. Using its own MiXCR run on the 5' RACE reads, TCRdb lists one record per CDR3 protein. The table records some 710,000 distinct CDR3 sequences, about half of them present only once. The sequenced material came from blood. Source of these receptors: a man older than 75 in good health. CDR3s include the opening cysteine and the closing phenylalanine or tryptophan. Each record gives: J gene, V gene, clone size, D gene, CDR3 DNA, CDR3 protein. The D gene is left open where the match is weak. A row's size may be missing; if present it is once, few, many or a size class.

>TRBJ2-6|TRBV7-8|many|NA
TGTGCCAGCAGCTTAGGGGCTTATCCTGGGGCCAACGTCCTGACTTTC
CASSLGAYPGANVLTF
>TRBJ2-2|TRBV7-2|NA|TRBD2
TGTGCCAGCAGCAGGACTAGCGGGAGGGCGAACACCGGGGAGCTGTTTTTT
CASSRTSGRANTGELFF
>TRBJ2-1|TRBV29-1|once|NA
TGCAGCGTTGGGACAGAAGACAATGAGCAGTTCTTC
CSVGTEDNEQFF
>TRBJ2-1|TRBV7-2|few|TRBD2
TGTGCCAGCAGAAAGACTAGCGACGACAATGAGCAGTTCTTC
CASRKTSDDNEQFF
>TRBJ1-2|TRBV29-1|NA|NA
TGCAGCGTTGAAGTCGGAGGCTACACCTTC
CSVEVGGYTF
>TRBJ1-1|TRBV29-1|NA|TRBD1
TGCAGCTTTTACAGGGGGGGGAACACTGAAGCTTTCTTT
CSFYRGGNTEAFF
>TRBJ2-1|TRBV29-1|NA|TRBD2
TGCAGCGCTGAATGGACTAGCGAGGCCTACAATGAGCAGTTCTTC
CSAEWTSEAYNEQFF
>TRBJ2-3|TRBV13|NA|TRBD1
TGTGCCACCGACCGGGACAGGGAGTTAGATACGCAGTATTTT
CATDRDRELDTQYF
>TRBJ1-2|TRBV6-5|NA|NA
TGTGCCAGCAGTTATACGGTCGGACTTGACTATGGCTACACCTTC
CASSYTVGLDYGYTF
>TRBJ2-5|TRBV5-1|few|NA
TGCGCCAGCAGCTTGTTTGTCCCACAAGAGACCCAGTACTTC
CASSLFVPQETQYF
>TRBJ2-7|TRBV20-1|NA|TRBD2
TGCAGTACATCGACTAGCGGGATGCCCTACGAGCAGTACTTC
CSTSTSGMPYEQYF
>TRBJ2-3|TRBV11-2|few|NA
TGTGCCAGCAGCTTTAGGGGTCCAGATACGCAGTATTTT
CASSFRGPDTQYF
>TRBJ1-5|TRBV5-1|NA|NA
TGCGCCAGCAGCCGGGACGGGGGCCGCAATCAGCCCCAGCATTTT
CASSRDGGRNQPQHF
>TRBJ2-7|TRBV7-2|few|NA
TGTGCCAGCAGCCGATGGGACCGATCGGAGAACGAGCAGTACTTC
CASSRWDRSENEQYF
>TRBJ1-4|TRBV3-1|NA|TRBD1
TGTGCCAGCAGCCGCGGGACAGGGGCGGAACTGTTTTTT
CASSRGTGAELFF
>TRBJ2-5|TRBV7-3|NA|NA
TGTGCCAGCAGTCAAGCGGAGGCAGCAATCCGGGAGCAGTACTTC
CASSQAEAAIREQYF
>TRBJ2-4|TRBV27|NA|TRBD2
TGTGCCAGCAGTATAATAGCGGGAGGGCTAGCCAAAAACATTCAGTACTTC
CASSIIAGGLAKNIQYF
>TRBJ2-7|TRBV29-1|NA|NA
TGCAGCGTTGAAGTTGGAGGGGAATACGAGCAGTACTTC
CSVEVGGEYEQYF
>TRBJ2-5|TRBV6-2/TRBV6-3|NA|TRBD2
TGTGCCAGCAGTTACCCAATTTCTAGCGGGAGGGCCACTGAGCAGTACTTC
CASSYPISSGRATEQYF
>TRBJ2-1|TRBV7-8|NA|TRBD2
TGTGCCAGCAGGTCAGATGGGACTAGCGGGGAGTATGAGCAGTTCTTC
CASRSDGTSGEYEQFF
>TRBJ2-7|TRBV20-1|NA|TRBD1
TGCAGTGCTAGAGATGGACAGGGGCTCTACGAGCAGTACTTC
CSARDGQGLYEQYF
>TRBJ2-3|TRBV25-1|few|NA
TGTACCAGCAGTGGCCGGGGAACAGATACGCAGTATTTT
CTSSGRGTDTQYF
>TRBJ1-2|TRBV4-3|many|NA
TGCGCCAGCAGCCAAGATATGGCTGTTGGGGTTAACTATGGCTACACCTTC
CASSQDMAVGVNYGYTF
>TRBJ1-3|TRBV9|NA|TRBD1
TGTGCCAGCAGCGGGGGACAGGGGAAGAGCTCTGGAAACACCATATATTTT
CASSGGQGKSSGNTIYF
>TRBJ2-1|TRBV7-2|few|TRBD2
TGTGCCAGCAGCTTGACGGGAGGGCCTGATGGTGAGCAGTTCTTC
CASSLTGGPDGEQFF
>TRBJ2-2|TRBV20-1|NA|TRBD2
TGCAGTGCTAGAAAGACTAGCGGGGCATACACCGGGGAGCTGTTTTTT
CSARKTSGAYTGELFF
>TRBJ2-1|TRBV2|NA|TRBD1
TGTGCCAGCAGTGCCGGGACAGGGAGAGATCAGTTCTTC
CASSAGTGRDQFF
>TRBJ2-7|TRBV29-1|NA|NA
TGCAGCGTTGAACAGCTTTACGAGCAGTACTTC
CSVEQLYEQYF
>TRBJ2-1|TRBV28|NA|TRBD2
TGTGCCAGCAGTTTTTCGGCTAGCGGGAGACTTTCCTACAATGAGCAGTTCTTC
CASSFSASGRLSYNEQFF
>TRBJ2-3|TRBV5-1|NA|TRBD2
TGCGCCAGCAGACCGGGACTAGTGTCGGGTACAGATACGCAGTATTTT
CASRPGLVSGTDTQYF
>TRBJ2-7|TRBV6-6|NA|TRBD1
TGTGCCAGCAGTTACTTCTACAGGGGTTCCTACGAGCAGTACTTC
CASSYFYRGSYEQYF
>TRBJ2-4|TRBV2|NA|TRBD1
TGTGCCAGCAGTCCCGGGACAGGGCAAAACATTCAGTACTTC
CASSPGTGQNIQYF